The clone carrying this T cell receptor (beta chain) showed up just a few times. The sample is drawn from a study of blood T cell repertoires in COVID-19. Study context: T cells, B-cell-depleted T cells, or PBMCs supplied cDNA or gDNA.

Some clones are missing from TCRdb's copy, which holds only in-frame ones; the method was immunoSEQ multiplex PCR. The sample holds just under 85,000 clones, 75% to 85% seen once. The sequence came from an elderly woman with acute or convalescent COVID-19. The material sequenced was peripheral blood.

The CDR3 here is CASSNRGSYNEQFF. In DNA form, the CDR3 reads TGTGCCAGCAGCAACAGGGGATCCTACAATGAGCAGTTCTTC. The gene calls are TRBV21-1 and TRBJ2-1; the D segment call TRBD1 is taken from the table without a DNA check. TRBV21-1 is assigned pseudogene status. This CDR3 is 14 amino acids long.